The rows below give T cell receptor beta chains drawn from one sample of a study of T cell changes during pregnancy in multiple sclerosis. Assay used: immunoSEQ multiplex PCR; TCRdb lists only in-frame clones, some missing. The data contain 50,000 or so clones, approximately 92% of them singletons. Sequences were derived from CD8+ T cells from peripheral blood mononuclear cells, sampled in the second trimester of pregnancy. The receptors come from a female donor with multiple sclerosis, enrolled in a pregnancy study. The CDR3 runs from the conserved cysteine through the conserved F or W. A D gene is named only where the DNA matches it firmly. Size values are once, few and many counts, or a class for expanded clones, and some rows have none.

clone size	V gene	D gene	J gene	CDR3 protein	CDR3 DNA
once	TRBV7-8	TRBD1	TRBJ2-7	CASSPVQGASYEQYF	TGTGCCAGCAGTCCTGTACAGGGGGCATCGTACGAGCAGTACTTC
.	TRBV30	TRBD1	TRBJ1-4	CAWRDRGYEKLFF	TGTGCCTGGAGGGACAGGGGGTATGAAAAACTGTTTTTT
.	TRBV15	.	TRBJ2-3	CATSPWGVTDTQYF	TGTGCCACCAGCCCGTGGGGGGTCACAGATACGCAGTATTTT
.	TRBV18	.	TRBJ1-1	CASSQGFSEAFF	TGTGCCAGCTCTCAGGGTTTCTCTGAAGCTTTCTTT
.	TRBV5-6	TRBD2	TRBJ2-7	CASSPLGTSGSSEQYF	TGTGCCAGCAGCCCCCTGGGGACTAGCGGGAGTAGCGAGCAGTACTTC
.	TRBV27	TRBD2	TRBJ2-2	CASFGLAGEPTGELFF	TGTGCCAGCTTTGGACTAGCGGGGGAACCCACCGGGGAGCTGTTTTTT
few	TRBV6-1	.	TRBJ1-1	CASDLQAAEAFF	TGTGCCAGTGACCTTCAGGCCGCTGAAGCTTTCTTT
few	TRBV6-5	.	TRBJ2-1	CASSYNGEANEQFF	TGTGCCAGCAGTTATAACGGGGAAGCAAATGAGCAGTTCTTC
.	TRBV27	.	TRBJ1-4	CASRGRGRGSEKLFF	TGTGCCAGTAGGGGTAGGGGAAGGGGAAGCGAAAAACTGTTTTTT
.	TRBV5-6	.	TRBJ1-1	CASSFAGPLEAFF	TGTGCCAGCAGCTTCGCAGGGCCCTTGGAGGCTTTCTTT
.	TRBV5-4	.	TRBJ2-2	CASSLDSSVELFF	TGTGCCAGCAGCTTGGACTCTTCGGTGGAGCTGTTTTTT
.	TRBV19	.	TRBJ1-5	CASSIYQGQPQHF	TGTGCCAGTAGTATATACCAGGGTCAGCCCCAGCATTTT
.	TRBV29-1	.	TRBJ1-1	CSAYIYGGTEAFF	TGCAGCGCCTACATATACGGGGGCACTGAAGCTTTCTTT
.	TRBV7-9	TRBD1	TRBJ2-7	CASVDPGQREQYF	TGTGCCAGCGTCGATCCGGGACAGCGGGAGCAGTACTTC
.	TRBV2	.	TRBJ2-7	CASRPGTYEQYF	TGTGCCAGCAGGCCAGGGACCTACGAGCAGTACTTC
.	TRBV7-6	TRBD1	TRBJ2-7	CASSPDRGHSYEQYF	TGTGCCAGCAGCCCCGACAGGGGGCACTCCTACGAGCAGTACTTC
.	TRBV19	TRBD2	TRBJ2-7	CASSSSGGYEQYF	TGTGCCAGTAGCTCTAGCGGGGGTTACGAGCAGTACTTC
.	TRBV10-3	.	TRBJ1-1	CAISDWGGDTEAFF	TGTGCCATCAGTGATTGGGGGGGGGACACTGAAGCTTTCTTT
.	TRBV2	.	TRBJ1-3	CASSPGLGNTIYF	TGTGCCAGCAGTCCAGGGCTCGGAAACACCATATATTTT
.	TRBV7-6	.	TRBJ1-4	CASSSFPGTNEKLFF	TGTGCCAGCAGCTCATTTCCGGGGACTAATGAAAAACTGTTTTTT
.	TRBV5-5	TRBD1	TRBJ1-4	CASSLEGAANEKLFF	TGTGCCAGCAGCCTGGAGGGGGCTGCTAATGAAAAACTGTTTTTT
.	TRBV23-1	TRBD1	TRBJ2-7	CATLVIETGITYEQYF	TGCGCCACACTGGTAATTGAGACAGGGATTACCTACGAGCAGTACTTC
.	TRBV30	TRBD1	TRBJ1-2	CACSIVAGQGYGYTF	TGTGCCTGCTCCATCGTGGCCGGACAGGGCTATGGCTACACCTTC
.	TRBV6-5	TRBD1	TRBJ1-6	CASSYGTGLGSPLHF	TGTGCCAGCAGTTACGGGACAGGGTTGGGCTCACCCCTCCACTTT
once	TRBV27	TRBD1	TRBJ1-1	CASRVTGGLPNTEAFF	TGTGCCAGCAGGGTGACAGGGGGTTTACCGAACACTGAAGCTTTCTTT
.	TRBV7-2	TRBD1	TRBJ2-7	CASSLAGGPSYEQYF	TGTGCCAGCAGCTTAGCAGGGGGCCCCTCCTACGAGCAGTACTTC
.	TRBV6-5	TRBD1	TRBJ2-5	CASSGQGFETQYF	TGTGCCAGCAGCGGACAGGGTTTCGAGACCCAGTACTTC
.	TRBV9	.	TRBJ1-1	CASSVDGGTNTEAFF	TGTGCCAGCAGCGTAGATGGAGGGACGAACACTGAAGCTTTCTTT